This T cell receptor beta chain was retrieved from a study of blood T cell repertoires in COVID-19. Study-level background: Acute and convalescent COVID-19 samples came from the United States, Italy and Spain. The cDNA or gDNA used as material had been derived from T cells, B-cell-depleted T cells, or PBMCs.

How the authors handled the data: Reference gene primer amplification in the assay estimated nucleated cell counts. TCRdb's copy holds only in-frame clones and misses some; the assay was immunoSEQ multiplex PCR. Clonal size and the V and J genes are those of that table, whereas D and trimming came from the DNA. Of around 78,000 clones in the sample, approximately 88% were seen once. The sample was peripheral blood. This TCR came from a man in his fifties with active COVID-19.

This chain's CDR3 is CATSSAGYQETQYF. The CDR3 coding sequence is TGTGCCACCAGCAGCGCAGGCTACCAAGAGACCCAGTACTTC. The chain uses TRBV15 and TRBJ2-5; D not certain. Deletions cut 3 bases from V and 0 bases from J, with 8 bases between. This CDR3 contains 14 residues. Germline CDR1 reads LNHNV; CDR2 reads YYDKDF (reference sequence).